This TCR beta chain was documented in a study of CD8+CD57+ T cells in acquired aplastic anemia. General study points: Patients and controls shared over 25 CD8+ CDR3 sequences. Significance was not reached for CD8+ Simpson's diversity between patients and controls.

The template used for profiling TCR beta VDJ and CDR3 was genomic DNA. TCRdb recomputed calls from the reads with MiXCR, one row per CDR3 protein. The data contain approximately 190,000 distinct CDR3 sequences, approximately 50% of them singletons. Before being chosen for sequencing, patients had shown CD8+CD57+ cell expansion by flow cytometry. The patients all had a severe acquired aplastic anemia diagnosis. As for this clonotype: The antigen remains unidentified.

Per germline, CDR1 SGHAT and CDR2 FQDESV (reference sequence). The CDR3 sequence is 17 residues long. With 6 bases removed from V and 1 base from J, the gap between germline ends came to 18 bases. Specimen: sorted CD4+, CD8+, or CD8+CD57+ T cells (not recorded which) from PBMCs. The sequence was collected from a human donor with aplastic anemia. The chain employs TRBV11-1 and TRBJ2-2; D call uncertain. In DNA form, the CDR3 reads TGTGCCAGCAGTGAATCGGCCTCGGCTGTGAACACCGGGGAGCTGTTTTTT. This encodes CASSESASAVNTGELFF.